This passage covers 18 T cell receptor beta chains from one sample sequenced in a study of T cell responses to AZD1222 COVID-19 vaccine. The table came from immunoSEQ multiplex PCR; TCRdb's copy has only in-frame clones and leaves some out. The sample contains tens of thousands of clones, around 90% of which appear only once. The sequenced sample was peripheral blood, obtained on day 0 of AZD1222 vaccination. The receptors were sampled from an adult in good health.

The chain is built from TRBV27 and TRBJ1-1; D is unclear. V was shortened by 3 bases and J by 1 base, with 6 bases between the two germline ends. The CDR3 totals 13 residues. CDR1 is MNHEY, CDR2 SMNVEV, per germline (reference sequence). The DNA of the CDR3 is TGTGCCAGCAGTTTTCAAGAGAACACTGAAGCTTTCTTT. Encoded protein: CASSFQENTEAFF.

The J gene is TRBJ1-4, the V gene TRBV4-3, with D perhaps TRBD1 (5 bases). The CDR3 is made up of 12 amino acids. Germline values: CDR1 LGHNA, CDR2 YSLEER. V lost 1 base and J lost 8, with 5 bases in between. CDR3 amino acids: CASSQGGEKLFF. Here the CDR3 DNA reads TGCGCCAGCAGCCAAGGGGGGGAAAAACTGTTTTTT.

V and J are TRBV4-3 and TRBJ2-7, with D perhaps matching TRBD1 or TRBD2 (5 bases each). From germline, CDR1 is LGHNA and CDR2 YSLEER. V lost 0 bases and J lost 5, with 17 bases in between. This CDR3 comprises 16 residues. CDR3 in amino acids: CASSQDGGQGGDEQYF. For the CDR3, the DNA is TGCGCCAGCAGCCAAGATGGCGGGCAGGGTGGGGACGAGCAGTACTTC.

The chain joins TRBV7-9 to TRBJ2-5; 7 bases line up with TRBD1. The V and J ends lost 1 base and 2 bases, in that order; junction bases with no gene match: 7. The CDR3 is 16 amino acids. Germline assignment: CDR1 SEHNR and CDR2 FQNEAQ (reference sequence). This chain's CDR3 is CASSLEGDSLQETQYF. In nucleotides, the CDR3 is TGTGCCAGCAGCTTAGAGGGGGACAGCCTACAAGAGACCCAGTACTTC.

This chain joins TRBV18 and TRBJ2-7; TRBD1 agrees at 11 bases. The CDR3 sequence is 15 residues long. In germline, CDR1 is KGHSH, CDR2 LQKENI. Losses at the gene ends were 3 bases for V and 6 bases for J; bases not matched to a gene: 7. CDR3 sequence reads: CASSPGQGVVSEQYF. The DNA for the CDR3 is TGTGCCAGCTCACCGGGACAGGGGGTTGTATCCGAGCAGTACTTC.

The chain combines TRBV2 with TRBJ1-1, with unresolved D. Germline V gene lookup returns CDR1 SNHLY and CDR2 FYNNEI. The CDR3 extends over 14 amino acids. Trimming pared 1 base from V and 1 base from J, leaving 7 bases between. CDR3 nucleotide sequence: TGTGCCAGCAGTGAAGTTGGCGCGAACACTGAAGCTTTCTTT. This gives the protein CASSEVGANTEAFF. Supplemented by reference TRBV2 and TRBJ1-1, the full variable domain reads EPEVTQTPSHQVTQMGQEVILRCVPISNHLYFYWYRQILGQKVEFLVSFYNNEISEKSEIFDDQFSVERPDGSNFTLKIRSTKLEDSAMYFCASSEVGANTEAFFGQGTRLTVV.

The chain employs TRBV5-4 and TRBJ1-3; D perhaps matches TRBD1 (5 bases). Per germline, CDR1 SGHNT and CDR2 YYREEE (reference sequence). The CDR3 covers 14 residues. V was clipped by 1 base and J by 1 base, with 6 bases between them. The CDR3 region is CASSLSGSGNTIYF. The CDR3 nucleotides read TGTGCCAGCAGCTTGTCAGGGTCTGGAAACACCATATATTTT.

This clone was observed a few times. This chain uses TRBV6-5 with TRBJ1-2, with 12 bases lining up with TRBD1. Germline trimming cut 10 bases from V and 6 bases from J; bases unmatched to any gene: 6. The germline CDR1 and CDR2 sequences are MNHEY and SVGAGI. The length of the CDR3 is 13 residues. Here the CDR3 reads CATGQGALDGYTF. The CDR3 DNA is TGTGCCACGGGACAGGGGGCATTGGATGGCTACACCTTC.

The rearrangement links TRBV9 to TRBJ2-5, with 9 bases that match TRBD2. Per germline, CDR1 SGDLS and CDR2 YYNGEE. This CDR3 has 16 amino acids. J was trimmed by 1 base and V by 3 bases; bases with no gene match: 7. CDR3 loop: CASSESGGNTQETQYF. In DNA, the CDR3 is TGTGCCAGCAGCGAAAGCGGGGGGAACACCCAAGAGACCCAGTACTTC.

The CDR3 loop reads CASSQVRGDSYNEQFF. CDR3 DNA: TGCGCCAGCAGCCAGGTGCGGGGGGACTCCTACAATGAGCAGTTCTTC. This rearrangement joins TRBV4-3 to TRBJ2-1; 8 bases are shared with TRBD2. Germline trimming cut 3 bases from V and 0 bases from J; bases unmatched to any gene: 4. The CDR3 covers 16 residues. Germline V gene sequence: CDR1 LGHNA, CDR2 YSLEER.

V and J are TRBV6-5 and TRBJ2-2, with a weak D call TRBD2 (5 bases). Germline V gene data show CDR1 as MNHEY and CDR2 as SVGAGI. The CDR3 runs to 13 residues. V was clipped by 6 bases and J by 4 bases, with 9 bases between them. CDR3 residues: CASRRDGTGELFF. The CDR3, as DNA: TGTGCCAGCAGGAGGGATGGCACCGGGGAGCTGTTTTTT.

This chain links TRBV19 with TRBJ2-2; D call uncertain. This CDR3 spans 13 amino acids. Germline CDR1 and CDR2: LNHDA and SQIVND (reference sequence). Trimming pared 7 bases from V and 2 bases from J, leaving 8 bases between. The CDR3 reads CASKEPNTGELFF. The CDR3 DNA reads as TGTGCCAGTAAGGAACCTAACACCGGGGAGCTGTTTTTT.

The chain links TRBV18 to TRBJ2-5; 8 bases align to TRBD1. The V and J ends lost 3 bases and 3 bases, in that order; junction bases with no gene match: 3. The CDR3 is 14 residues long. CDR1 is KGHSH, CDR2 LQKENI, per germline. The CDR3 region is CASSPQGAEETQYF. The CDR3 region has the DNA TGTGCCAGCTCACCGCAGGGGGCTGAAGAGACCCAGTACTTC. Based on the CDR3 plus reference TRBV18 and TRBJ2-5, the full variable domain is NAGVMQNPRHLVRRRGQEARLRCSPMKGHSHVYWYRQLPEEGLKFMVYLQKENIIDESGMPKERFSAEFPKEGPSILRIQQVVRGDSAAYFCASSPQGAEETQYFGPGTRLLVL.

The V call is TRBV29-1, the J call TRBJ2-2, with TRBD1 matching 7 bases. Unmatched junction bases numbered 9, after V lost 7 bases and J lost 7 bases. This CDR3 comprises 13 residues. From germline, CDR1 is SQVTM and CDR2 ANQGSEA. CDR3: CSAWTGGYGELFF. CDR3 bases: TGCAGCGCATGGACAGGCGGTTACGGGGAGCTGTTTTTT.

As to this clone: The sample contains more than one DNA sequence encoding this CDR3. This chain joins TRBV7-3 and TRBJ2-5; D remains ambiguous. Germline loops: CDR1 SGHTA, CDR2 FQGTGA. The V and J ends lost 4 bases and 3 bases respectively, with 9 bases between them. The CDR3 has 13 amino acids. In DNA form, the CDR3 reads TGTGCCAGCAGCTCGCGTACAGAAGAGACCCAGTACTTC. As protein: CASSSRTEETQYF. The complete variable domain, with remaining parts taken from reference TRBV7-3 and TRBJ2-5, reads GAGVSQTPSNKVTEKGKYVELRCDPISGHTALYWYRQSLGQGPEFLIYFQGTGAADDSGLPNDRFFAVRPEGSVSTLKIQRTERGDSAVYLCASSSRTEETQYFGPGTRLLVL.

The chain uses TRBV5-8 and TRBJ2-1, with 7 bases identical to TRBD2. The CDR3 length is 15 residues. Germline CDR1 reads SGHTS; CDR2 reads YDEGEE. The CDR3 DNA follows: TGTGCACAGAGCAGGGAGGGCAGAGCCTACAATGAGCAGTTCTTC. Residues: CAQSREGRAYNEQFF.

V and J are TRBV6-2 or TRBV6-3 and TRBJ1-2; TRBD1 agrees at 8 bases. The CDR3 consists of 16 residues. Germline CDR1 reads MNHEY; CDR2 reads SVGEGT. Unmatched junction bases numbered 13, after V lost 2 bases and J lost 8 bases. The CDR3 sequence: CASSYPSRTGIRGYTF. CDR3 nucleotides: TGTGCCAGCAGTTACCCGAGTCGGACAGGGATACGGGGCTACACCTTC.

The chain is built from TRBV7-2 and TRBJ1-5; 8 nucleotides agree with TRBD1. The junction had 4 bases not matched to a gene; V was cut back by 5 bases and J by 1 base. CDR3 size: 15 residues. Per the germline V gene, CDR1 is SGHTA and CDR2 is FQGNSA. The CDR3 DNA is TGTGCCAGCAGCCCCGACAGGGGAAGCAATCAGCCCCAGCATTTT. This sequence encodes CASSPDRGSNQPQHF.